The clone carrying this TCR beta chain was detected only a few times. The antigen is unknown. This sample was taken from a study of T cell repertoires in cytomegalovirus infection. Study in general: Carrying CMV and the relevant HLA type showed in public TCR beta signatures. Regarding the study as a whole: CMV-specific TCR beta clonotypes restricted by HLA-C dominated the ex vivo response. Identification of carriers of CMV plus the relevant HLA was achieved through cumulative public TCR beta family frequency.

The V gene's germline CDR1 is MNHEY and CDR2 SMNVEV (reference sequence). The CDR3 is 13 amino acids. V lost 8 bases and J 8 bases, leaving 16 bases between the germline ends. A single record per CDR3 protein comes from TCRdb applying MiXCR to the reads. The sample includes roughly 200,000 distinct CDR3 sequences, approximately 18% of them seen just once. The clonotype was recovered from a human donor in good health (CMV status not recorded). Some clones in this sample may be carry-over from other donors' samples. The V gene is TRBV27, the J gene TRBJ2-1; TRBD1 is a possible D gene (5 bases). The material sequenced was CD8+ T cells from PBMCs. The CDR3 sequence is CASGYGAVYEQFF. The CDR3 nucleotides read TGTGCCAGCGGTTATGGGGCTGTGTATGAGCAGTTCTTC.